This is a list of T cell receptor beta chains from one sample in a study of shared clonotypes between healthy human individuals. Data came from immunoSEQ multiplex PCR; TCRdb stores just in-frame clones and leaves some out. The table records roughly 1,800,000 clones, about 95% of them present only once. The sequenced sample was naive CD8+ T cells sorted from blood. The receptors come from a man aged 18 to 30 in good health. CDR3s include the opening cysteine and the closing phenylalanine or tryptophan. A D gene is named only where the DNA matches it firmly. Clone size, where shown, is once, few, many, or a class for clones that have expanded.

d_call	clone_size	v_call	j_call	cdr3_nt	cdr3_aa
TRBD2	NA	TRBV4-3	TRBJ2-7	TGCGCCAGCAGCCAGGGACTAGCGGACTCCTACGAGCAGTACTTC	CASSQGLADSYEQYF
TRBD2	NA	TRBV5-6	TRBJ2-1	TGTGCCAGCAGCTTGGCCACTTTAGTTAGCGGGAGACGCAATGAGCAGTTCTTC	CASSLATLVSGRRNEQFF
NA	NA	TRBV7-9	TRBJ2-3	TGTGCCAGCAGCTTAGGGAGCGAGGGGTTGGGCACAGATACGCAGTATTTT	CASSLGSEGLGTDTQYF
NA	once	TRBV11-2	TRBJ2-4	TGTGCCAGCAGCCCTGTCGGGGTGACGGACAAAAACATTCAGTACTTC	CASSPVGVTDKNIQYF
NA	NA	TRBV10-3	TRBJ2-3	TGTGCCATCACCGGGGGTAGCGAGGCAGATACGCAGTATTTT	CAITGGSEADTQYF
TRBD1	NA	TRBV28	TRBJ2-2	TGTGCCAGCAGTTTGTTCGTACAGGGGATCGGGGAGCTGTTTTTT	CASSLFVQGIGELFF
TRBD2	once	TRBV7-2	TRBJ2-7	TGTGCCAGCAGCTCCTGGGGACTAGCGGGAGATTACGAGCAGTACTTC	CASSSWGLAGDYEQYF
NA	NA	TRBV9	TRBJ2-7	TGTGCCAGCAGCCCCTCAGGGACCCCCCACGAGCAGTACTTC	CASSPSGTPHEQYF
NA	NA	TRBV27	TRBJ1-1	TGTGCCAGCAGTTTATTGTCTAACACTGAAGCTTTCTTT	CASSLLSNTEAFF
TRBD2	NA	TRBV4-2	TRBJ2-3	TGTGCCAGCAGCCAAGTGGTGTTAGGGCTTAGCGGGGGGGCCGGCACAGATACGCAGTATTTT	CASSQVVLGLSGGAGTDTQYF
NA	NA	TRBV5-8	TRBJ2-2	TGTGCCAGCAGCTGGATTAACGGGGAGCTGTTTTTT	CASSWINGELFF
TRBD1	NA	TRBV6-5	TRBJ2-7	TGTGCCAGCAGTTACACAGGGGCCGCCTACGAGCAGTACTTC	CASSYTGAAYEQYF
NA	NA	TRBV30	TRBJ2-7	TGTGCCTGTGATGCCTCCTACGAGCAGTACTTC	CACDASYEQYF
NA	NA	TRBV5-6	TRBJ1-2	TGTGCCAGCAGCACGGACTGGTGGGGCTACACCTTC	CASSTDWWGYTF
NA	NA	TRBV5-4	TRBJ2-3	TGTGCCAGCAGCCTCCAGGAGGATACGCAGTATTTT	CASSLQEDTQYF
NA	NA	TRBV10-1	TRBJ2-7	TGCGCCAGCAGTGAGGGGCTGGGGACCTCCTACGAGCAGTACTTC	CASSEGLGTSYEQYF
NA	NA	TRBV9	TRBJ1-1	TGTGCCAGCAGCCCCGGCGGGGGGAACACTGAAGCTTTCTTT	CASSPGGGNTEAFF
NA	NA	TRBV11-2	TRBJ1-6	TGTGCCAGCAGCTTAGATAGTAATTCACCCCTCCACTTT	CASSLDSNSPLHF
NA	once	TRBV27	TRBJ1-5	TGTGCCAGCAGTTTAACTGGTGTCAATCAGCCCCAGCATTTT	CASSLTGVNQPQHF
TRBD1	NA	TRBV5-6	TRBJ2-7	TGTGCCAGCAGCACACTAACAGGGGGATTCGCCTACGAGCAGTACTTC	CASSTLTGGFAYEQYF
NA	NA	TRBV7-2	TRBJ1-6	TGTGCCAGCAGCTTATCAGGGCAGGGTAGCAATTCACCCCTCCACTTT	CASSLSGQGSNSPLHF
NA	NA	TRBV5-4	TRBJ1-2	TGTGCCAGCCAACAGGCTGGGTCTGTCGGCTACACCTTC	CASQQAGSVGYTF
NA	NA	TRBV4-1	TRBJ2-7	TGCGCCAGCAGCCATACCGGGACTGGGTCCTACGAGCAGTACTTC	CASSHTGTGSYEQYF
TRBD2	NA	TRBV7-9	TRBJ2-4	TGTGCCAGCAGCTCCCCGGGACTAGCGGGGGGCAAAAACATTCAGTACTTC	CASSSPGLAGGKNIQYF